Listed below are T cell receptor beta chains from one sample, sequenced in a study of CD8 T cells in Susac syndrome. Each CDR3 protein is one row after TCRdb ran MiXCR on the immunoSEQ multiplex PCR reads. The data hold some 110,000 distinct CDR3 sequences, with just under 95% observed a single time. The sequenced sample was CD4+ T cells from PBMCs. The receptors originated from a human donor in good health. CDR3s include the opening cysteine and the closing phenylalanine or tryptophan. Part of the rows lack a size; the others show once, few, many or a class for expanded clones.

J gene | V gene | clone size | CDR3 protein
TRBJ2-2 | TRBV29-1 | . | CSVYLTGGKPGELFF
TRBJ2-1 | TRBV3-1 | . | CASSQVRGLSSYNEQFF
TRBJ2-2 | TRBV5-1 | few | CASSLGLANTGELFF
TRBJ2-2 | TRBV2 | . | CATAGTGGTGELFF
TRBJ2-1 | TRBV7-9 | . | CASANERSSGRGREQFF
TRBJ1-5 | TRBV29-1 | . | CSVVTGGSGQPQHF
TRBJ1-5 | TRBV2 | . | CASTRDSNQPQHF
TRBJ2-1 | TRBV12-3/TRBV12-4 | . | CASSLAYNEQFF
TRBJ2-7 | TRBV7-2 | . | CASTKGGSFEQYF
TRBJ2-7 | TRBV20-1 | . | CSAVSTSASYEQYF
TRBJ2-1 | TRBV19 | . | CASSIGLSSYNEQFF
TRBJ2-5 | TRBV2 | . | CASSAGLETQYF
TRBJ1-2 | TRBV29-1 | . | CSVQTGAARGGYTF
TRBJ2-7 | TRBV19 | . | CASSIGPLDYEQYF
TRBJ2-1 | TRBV7-2 | . | CASSIAGKYNEQFF
TRBJ2-1 | TRBV29-1 | . | CSVEVTATRYNEQFF
TRBJ2-7 | TRBV7-2 | . | CASSLGPLGDYEQYF
TRBJ2-1 | TRBV30 | . | CAWVLGGRSSYNEQFF
TRBJ2-1 | TRBV5-1 | . | CASSLLRDRGSNEQFF
TRBJ2-7 | TRBV19 | . | CASSIRGGSGLAGRSYEQYF
TRBJ2-2 | TRBV5-1 | . | CASSLAQQGAGELFF
TRBJ1-1 | TRBV7-9 | . | CASSLGGAGTEAFF